This T cell receptor (beta chain) comes out of a study of tumor-infiltrating lymphocytes in primary liver carcinoma. Priming with a constant-region primer yielded TCR beta cDNA from approximately 500 ng total RNA. ARM-PCR was slightly modified, and three nested multiplex PCR rounds with it gave rise to the TCR beta libraries. TRBV1-TRBV30 forward primers and a C-beta reverse primer were used in the first two PCR rounds, which each ran for ten to eleven cycles. From the multiplex PCR reads, TCRdb called clonotypes with MiXCR, one entry per CDR3 protein. The top ten hold about 6% of the sample, which has approximately 340,000 distinct CDR3 sequences, roughly 61% seen once. Blood RNA came from unsorted whole blood; germline DNA was also extracted. Patients in the cohort were treatment-naive and living with chronic HBV infection. Before the surgical procedure, approximately 3.9 milliliters of peripheral blood were collected.

Concerning this clonotype itself: Its specificity is not known.

Broader study findings: Tumor samples exhibited a significantly greater top-250-clone fraction than blood samples (p = 0.039).

This CDR3 contains 14 residues. The V gene lost 4 bases and the J gene lost 6 bases, with 12 bases spanning the gap. Germline CDR1 and CDR2: SEHNR and FQNEAQ (reference sequence). The J gene is TRBJ2-2, the V gene TRBV7-9, with D perhaps TRBD2 (5 bases). What was sequenced was peripheral blood. The origin of this receptor is a man aged 35 to 55 with primary liver carcinoma and hepatitis B virus infection. The CDR3 DNA follows: TGTGCCAGCAGCTCTTCATGGGGAGCCGGGGAGCTGTTTTTT. Amino acid sequence: CASSSSWGAGELFF.